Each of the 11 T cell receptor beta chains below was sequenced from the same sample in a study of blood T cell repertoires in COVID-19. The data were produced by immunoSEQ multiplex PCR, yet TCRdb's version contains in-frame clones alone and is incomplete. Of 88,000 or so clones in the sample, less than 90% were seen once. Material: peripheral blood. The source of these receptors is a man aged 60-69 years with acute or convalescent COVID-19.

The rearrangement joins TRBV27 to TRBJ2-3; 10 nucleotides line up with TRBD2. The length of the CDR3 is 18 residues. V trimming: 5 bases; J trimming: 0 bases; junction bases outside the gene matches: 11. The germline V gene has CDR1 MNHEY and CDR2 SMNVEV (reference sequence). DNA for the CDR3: TGTGCCAGCAGTCCTCTAGCGGGAGTTCCCCTTAGCACAGATACGCAGTATTTT. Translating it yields CASSPLAGVPLSTDTQYF.

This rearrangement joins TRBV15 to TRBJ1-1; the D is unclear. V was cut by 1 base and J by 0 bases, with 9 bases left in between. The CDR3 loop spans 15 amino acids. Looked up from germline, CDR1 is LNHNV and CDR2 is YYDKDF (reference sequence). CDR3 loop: CATSRAGIMNTEAFF. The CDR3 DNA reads TGTGCCACCAGCAGAGCCGGGATCATGAACACTGAAGCTTTCTTT.

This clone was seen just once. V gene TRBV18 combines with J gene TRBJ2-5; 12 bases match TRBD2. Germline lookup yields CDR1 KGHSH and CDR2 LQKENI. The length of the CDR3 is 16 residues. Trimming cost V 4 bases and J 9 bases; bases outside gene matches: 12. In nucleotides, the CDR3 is TGTGCCAGCTCACGAGGACTAGCGGGGAACTTAGGCCCCCAGTACTTC. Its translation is CASSRGLAGNLGPQYF.

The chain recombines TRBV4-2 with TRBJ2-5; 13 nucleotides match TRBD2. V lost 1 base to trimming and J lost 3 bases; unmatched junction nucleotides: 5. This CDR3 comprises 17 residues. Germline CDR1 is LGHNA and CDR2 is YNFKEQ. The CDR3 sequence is CASSQGTSGRAEETQYF. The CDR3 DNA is TGTGCCAGCAGCCAAGGCACTAGCGGGAGGGCCGAAGAGACCCAGTACTTC.

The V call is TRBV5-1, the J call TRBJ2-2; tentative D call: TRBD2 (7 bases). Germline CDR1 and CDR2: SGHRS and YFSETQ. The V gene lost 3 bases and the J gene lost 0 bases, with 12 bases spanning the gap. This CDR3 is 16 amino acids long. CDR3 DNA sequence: TGCGCCAGCAGCTGGGGGCGGGGGACGAACACCGGGGAGCTGTTTTTT. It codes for CASSWGRGTNTGELFF.

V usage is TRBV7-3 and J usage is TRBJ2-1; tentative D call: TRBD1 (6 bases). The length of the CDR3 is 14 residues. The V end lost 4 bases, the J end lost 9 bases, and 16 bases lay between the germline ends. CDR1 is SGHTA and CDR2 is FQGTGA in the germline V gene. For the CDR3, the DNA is TGTGCCAGCAGCTCCCTCCCAGGGGCGGGTGAGCAGTTCTTC. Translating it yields CASSSLPGAGEQFF.

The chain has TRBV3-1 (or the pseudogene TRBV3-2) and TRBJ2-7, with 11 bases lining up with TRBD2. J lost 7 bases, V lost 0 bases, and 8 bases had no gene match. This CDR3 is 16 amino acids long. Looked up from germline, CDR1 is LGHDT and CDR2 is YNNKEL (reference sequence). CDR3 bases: TGTGCCAGCAGCCAAGAGGGCCTAGCGGGAGGTTGGGAGCAGTACTTC. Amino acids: CASSQEGLAGGWEQYF.

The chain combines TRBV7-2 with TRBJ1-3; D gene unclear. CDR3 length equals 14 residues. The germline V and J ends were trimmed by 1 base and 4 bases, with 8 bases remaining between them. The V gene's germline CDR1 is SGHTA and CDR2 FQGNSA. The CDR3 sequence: CASSLVTGGNTIYF. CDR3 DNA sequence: TGTGCCAGCAGCTTAGTTACGGGGGGAAACACCATATATTTT.

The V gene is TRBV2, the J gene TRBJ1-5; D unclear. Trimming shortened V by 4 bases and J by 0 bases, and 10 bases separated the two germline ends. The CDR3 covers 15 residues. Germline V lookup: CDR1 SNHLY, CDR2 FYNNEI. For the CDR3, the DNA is TGTGCCAGCAGTGCTAGGATGGGTAGCAATCAGCCCCAGCATTTT. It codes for CASSARMGSNQPQHF.

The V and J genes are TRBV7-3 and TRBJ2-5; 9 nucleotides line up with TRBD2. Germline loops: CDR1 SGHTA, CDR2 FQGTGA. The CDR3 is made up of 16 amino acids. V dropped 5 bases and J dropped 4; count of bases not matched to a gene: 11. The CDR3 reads CASSPNLRGGLETQYF. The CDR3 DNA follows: TGTGCCAGCAGCCCTAACCTGCGGGGGGGCTTAGAGACCCAGTACTTC.

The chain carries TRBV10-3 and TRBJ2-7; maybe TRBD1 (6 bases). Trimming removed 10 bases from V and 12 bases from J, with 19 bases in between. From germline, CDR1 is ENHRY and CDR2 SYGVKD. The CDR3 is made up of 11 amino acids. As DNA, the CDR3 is TGTGCCACCCGAGACAGGTCGGTAGGGTACTTC. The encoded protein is CATRDRSVGYF.